Shown below are 24 T cell receptor beta chains from a single sample sequenced in a study of blood T cell repertoires in COVID-19. Some clones are missing from TCRdb's copy, which holds only in-frame ones; the method was immunoSEQ multiplex PCR. This table holds nearly 95,000 clones, about nine tenths found once. The specimen was peripheral blood. Receptor source: a woman older than 75 with acute or convalescent COVID-19.

The rearrangement links TRBV7-9 to TRBJ1-5; TRBD1 might be the D (5 bases). Germline V gene data show CDR1 as SEHNR and CDR2 as FQNEAQ (reference sequence). The germline V and J ends were trimmed by 5 bases and 6 bases, with 14 bases remaining between them. The CDR3 runs to 14 residues. CDR3 sequence: CASSLGTGIQPQHF. As DNA, the CDR3 is TGTGCCAGCAGCCTAGGGACCGGGATTCAGCCCCAGCATTTT.

CDR3 amino acids: CSAGQGNNQPQHF. DNA for the CDR3: TGCAGCGCGGGACAGGGGAACAATCAGCCCCAGCATTTT. The chain joins TRBV29-1 to TRBJ1-5; TRBD1 aligns across 10 bases. CDR1 and CDR2 (germline): SQVTM, ANQGSEA. The CDR3 spans 13 residues. The V gene end was trimmed by 7 bases and the J gene end by 3 bases; junction bases not matched to a gene: 3.

In nucleotides, the CDR3 is TGTGCCAGCAGACGAACCTCGGGGGGGGCCGGCGAGCAGTACTTC. This encodes CASRRTSGGAGEQYF. This rearrangement joins TRBV7-6 to TRBJ2-7, with 8 bases fitting TRBD2. Germline V lookup: CDR1 SGHVS, CDR2 FNYEAQ. V trimming: 6 bases; J trimming: 6 bases; junction bases outside the gene matches: 13. The CDR3 spans 15 residues.

The genes are TRBV11-1 and TRBJ2-2; no clear D gene. V was trimmed by 5 bases and J by 0 bases, leaving 10 bases between them. This CDR3 contains 15 residues. The germline V gene has CDR1 SGHAT and CDR2 FQDESV (reference sequence). This CDR3 is CASSHRSSNTGELFF. DNA for the CDR3: TGTGCCAGCAGCCACCGGTCCTCGAACACCGGGGAGCTGTTTTTT. The whole variable domain, remainder taken from reference TRBV11-1 and TRBJ2-2, is EAEVAQSPRYKITEKSQAVAFWCDPISGHATLYWYRQILGQGPELLVQFQDESVVDDSQLPKDRFSAERLKGVDSTLKIQPAELGDSAMYLCASSHRSSNTGELFFGEGSRLTVL.

The V and J genes are TRBV5-8 and TRBJ2-7, with 7 bases lining up with TRBD1. The CDR3 extends over 13 amino acids. Germline-derived CDR1 and CDR2 are SGHTS and YDEGEE. Trimming cost V 4 bases and J 3 bases; bases outside gene matches: 4. CDR3 protein: CASSQRTGYEQYF. The DNA of the CDR3 is TGTGCCAGCAGCCAACGGACAGGCTACGAGCAGTACTTC.

The chain employs TRBV6-4 and TRBJ2-3, with a tentative D call TRBD2 (5 bases). This CDR3 is 15 amino acids long. Germline CDR1 is MRHNA and CDR2 is SNTAGT. V dropped 0 bases and J dropped 1 base, with 8 bases sitting between them. The CDR3 here is CASSDSSGGTDTQYF. The CDR3, as DNA: TGTGCCAGCAGTGACTCGTCCGGGGGCACAGATACGCAGTATTTT.

The chain recombines TRBV29-1 with TRBJ1-1, with D perhaps matching TRBD1 (6 bases). CDR1 and CDR2 (germline): SQVTM, ANQGSEA. With 3 bases removed from V and 0 bases from J, the gap between germline ends came to 8 bases. The CDR3 length is 13 residues. CDR3 residues: CSVDQGMNTEAFF. CDR3 sequence (DNA): TGCAGCGTTGATCAGGGGATGAACACTGAAGCTTTCTTT.

The rearrangement joins TRBV5-1 to TRBJ2-3; D is unclear. In germline, CDR1 is SGHRS, CDR2 YFSETQ. Between the trimmed V and J ends, which lost 0 bases and 0 bases, there was a span of 11 bases. The CDR3 sequence is 16 residues long. CDR3 protein: CASSLGLRISTDTQYF. The CDR3 DNA follows: TGCGCCAGCAGCTTGGGACTCCGGATTAGCACAGATACGCAGTATTTT. Looking up the rest from reference TRBV5-1 and TRBJ2-3 gives the full variable domain: KAGVTQTPRYLIKTRGQQVTLSCSPISGHRSVSWYQQTPGQGLQFLFEYFSETQRNKGNFPGRFSGRQFSNSRSEMNVSTLELGDSALYLCASSLGLRISTDTQYFGPGTRLTVL.

This clone was observed a single time. The V and J genes are TRBV3-1 (or the pseudogene TRBV3-2) and TRBJ1-1; a possible D gene is TRBD1 (6 bases). This CDR3 is built from 13 residues. The germline V and J ends were trimmed by 2 bases and 4 bases, with 8 bases remaining between them. The germline V gene encodes CDR1 LGHDT and CDR2 YNNKEL (reference sequence). CDR3 DNA sequence: TGTGCCAGCAGCCAAAGAGGGGGCACTGAAGCTTTCTTT. Translated: CASSQRGGTEAFF.

V is TRBV6-1 and J is TRBJ1-3; TRBD1 matches 8 bases. CDR1 is MNHNS and CDR2 is SASEGT in the germline V gene. The CDR3 consists of 17 residues. The J segment lost 2 bases and the V segment lost 3 bases, leaving 9 bases of the junction unmatched. DNA for the CDR3: TGTGCCAGCAGTGACGACAGGGGATGGGGACCTGGAAACACCATATATTTT. Translating gives CASSDDRGWGPGNTIYF.

V usage is TRBV4-2 and J usage is TRBJ1-3, with unresolved D. Germline V gene data show CDR1 as LGHNA and CDR2 as YNFKEQ. Trimming left V 0 bases short and J 8 bases short, with 17 bases between. CDR3 size: 16 residues. The CDR3: CASSQDWAVSSDTIYF. CDR3 sequence (DNA): TGTGCCAGCAGCCAAGATTGGGCAGTCAGTAGTGACACCATATATTTT.

This clone was recorded only once. The chain joins TRBV11-2 to TRBJ1-1; D perhaps matches TRBD1 (6 bases). The germline V gene has CDR1 SGHAT and CDR2 FQNNGV. With 0 bases removed from V and 1 base from J, the gap between germline ends came to 12 bases. The CDR3 runs 16 residues. CDR3 residues: CASSLEGGAANTEAFF. CDR3 coding DNA: TGTGCCAGCAGCTTAGAGGGGGGGGCAGCGAACACTGAAGCTTTCTTT.

This clone was recorded a few times. The chain carries TRBV6-2 or TRBV6-3 and TRBJ2-2, with 10 bases that match TRBD2. CDR3 size: 18 residues. Germline lookup yields CDR1 MNHEY and CDR2 SVGEGT. The J segment lost 0 bases and the V segment lost 5 bases, leaving 9 bases of the junction unmatched. The CDR3, as DNA: TGTGCCAGCAGTCTGCCTAGCGGGAGCCTCTCGAACACCGGGGAGCTGTTTTTT. It codes for CASSLPSGSLSNTGELFF.

The V gene is TRBV19, the J gene TRBJ1-3, with a possible D match to TRBD1 (6 bases). The CDR3 extends over 15 amino acids. CDR1 and CDR2 (germline): LNHDA, SQIVND (reference sequence). The ends were cut back, 9 bases at V and 0 bases at J, with 15 bases in the middle. In DNA form, the CDR3 reads TGTGCCAGCCGGGACACAAGGTCCTCTGGAAACACCATATATTTT. It is translated as CASRDTRSSGNTIYF.

The chain carries TRBV7-9 and TRBJ1-3; D unclear. The germline gives CDR1 SEHNR, CDR2 FQNEAQ (reference sequence). Deletions cut 1 base from V and 3 bases from J, with 7 bases between. The CDR3 is made up of 14 amino acids. CDR3 protein: CASSLEGDGNTIYF. The CDR3 DNA sequence: TGTGCCAGCAGCTTAGAGGGAGATGGAAACACCATATATTTT.

The rearrangement links TRBV5-6 to TRBJ2-1, with D possibly TRBD1 on 6 matching bases. Germline CDR1 is SGHDT and CDR2 is YYEEEE. V lost 3 bases, J lost 3 bases, and 16 bases lay in between. The CDR3 totals 16 residues. For the CDR3, the DNA is TGTGCCAGCAGCTCCCGAACAGGGATTGGCTACAATGAGCAGTTCTTC. Protein sequence: CASSSRTGIGYNEQFF.

This rearrangement joins TRBV6-5 to TRBJ2-1, with 7 bases lining up with TRBD2. The junction had 9 bases not matched to a gene; V was cut back by 8 bases and J by 11 bases. Germline V gene sequence: CDR1 MNHEY, CDR2 SVGAGI. This CDR3 is built from 12 residues. For the CDR3, the DNA is TGTGCCAGCTCGCCGACAAGCGGGAAGCAGTTCTTC. It translates to CASSPTSGKQFF.

This clone was recorded only once. J is TRBJ2-1 and V is TRBV5-5; TRBD2 matches at 10 bases. V trimming: 1 base; J trimming: 5 bases; junction bases outside the gene matches: 12. Germline CDR1 and CDR2: SGHKS and YYEKEE (reference sequence). The CDR3 sequence is 18 residues long. CDR3 in amino acids: CASSLLGLAANTNNEQFF. The CDR3 DNA sequence: TGTGCCAGCAGCTTGCTCGGACTAGCGGCCAATACGAACAATGAGCAGTTCTTC.

The rearrangement joins TRBV30 to TRBJ1-1; 9 bases align to TRBD1. The CDR3 runs to 14 residues. V lost 4 bases, J lost 4 bases, and 7 bases stayed unmatched. CDR1 GTSNPN and CDR2 SVGIG come from the germline V gene (reference sequence). CDR3 nucleotides: TGTGCCTGGATCCCGGGACAGGGCGTCACTGAAGCTTTCTTT. Amino acid sequence: CAWIPGQGVTEAFF.

This sequence joins TRBV30 and TRBJ2-5, with D possibly matching TRBD1 (6 bases). Germline V CDR1 and CDR2: GTSNPN, SVGIG (reference sequence). Trimming removed 4 bases at V and 0 bases at J, with 12 bases between. This CDR3 region has 14 residues. This CDR3 is CAWTVGQYQETQYF. CDR3 DNA sequence: TGTGCCTGGACCGTCGGACAGTACCAAGAGACCCAGTACTTC. The complete variable domain, with remaining parts taken from reference TRBV30 and TRBJ2-5, reads SQTIHQWPATLVQPVGSPLSLECTVEGTSNPNLYWYRQAAGRGLQLLFYSVGIGQISSEVPQNLSASRPQDRQFILSSKKLLLSDSGFYLCAWTVGQYQETQYFGPGTRLLVL.

V and J are TRBV27 and TRBJ1-6; 11 bases fit TRBD1. J gave up 10 bases and V 5 bases, and 13 bases lay outside the gene matches. The CDR3 consists of 17 residues. Germline V gives CDR1 MNHEY, CDR2 SMNVEV (reference sequence). This CDR3 reads CASSIRTGGILGSPLHF. The CDR3 DNA reads TGTGCCAGCAGTATTAGGACAGGGGGCATATTAGGCTCACCCCTCCACTTT.

The table lists this clone with a count of one. The chain joins TRBV5-8 to TRBJ1-1, with D possibly being TRBD1 (5 bases). The CDR3 totals 14 residues. Trimming removed 0 bases at V and 5 bases at J, with 11 bases between. Per the germline V gene, CDR1 is SGHTS and CDR2 is YDEGEE. The CDR3 region has the DNA TGTGCCAGCAGCTTGGGGAGGGGCAGGACTGAAGCTTTCTTT. It yields the protein CASSLGRGRTEAFF. Full variable domain (rest looked up from reference TRBV5-8 and TRBJ1-1): EAGVTQSPTHLIKTRGQQATLRCSPISGHTSVYWYQQALGLGLQFLLWYDEGEERNRGNFPPRFSGRQFPNYSSELNVNALELEDSALYLCASSLGRGRTEAFFGQGTRLTVV.

J is TRBJ2-1 and V is TRBV2, with 8 bases identical to TRBD1. The CDR3 has 15 residues. J was trimmed by 5 bases and V by 5 bases; bases with no gene match: 8. Per germline, CDR1 SNHLY and CDR2 FYNNEI. CDR3 DNA: TGTGCCAGCAGTTCCGACAGGGGCGAGAACAATGAGCAGTTCTTC. Translation gives CASSSDRGENNEQFF.

Details on this clone: The junction shows a germline mismatch at one end, possibly a read error. The chain joins TRBV7-3 to TRBJ2-5; TRBD2 agrees at 7 bases. CDR3 size: 15 residues. The germline V gene has CDR1 SGHTA and CDR2 FQGTGA. In nucleotides, the CDR3 is TGTGCCAGCAGCTTAACCGGGGGGACCCAAGGGACCCAGTACTTC. Translated, it gives CASSLTGGTQGTQYF.